These 22 T cell receptor beta chains share one sample of origin, sequenced in a study of technical replicates of blood from several donors. Using immunoSEQ multiplex PCR, the repertoire was profiled, and TCRdb retains in-frame clones only, with some absent. The table lists 40,000 to 65,000 clones, around 83% of them singletons, with 5.6% in the top ten. The sequenced material came from PBMCs. The origin of the receptors is a human donor in good health. Some clones in this sample may be carry-over from other donors' samples.

The chain carries TRBV9 and TRBJ2-4, with a weak D call TRBD2 (5 bases). The V end lost 4 bases, the J end lost 8 bases, and 16 bases lay between the germline ends. CDR1 is SGDLS and CDR2 is YYNGEE in the germline V gene. CDR3 size: 14 residues. The CDR3 region has the DNA TGTGCCAGCAGCAGAGCGGATGGGATGGACATTCAGTACTTC. Translating it yields CASSRADGMDIQYF. Full variable domain (rest looked up from reference TRBV9 and TRBJ2-4): DSGVTQTPKHLITATGQRVTLRCSPRSGDLSVYWYQQSLDQGLQFLIQYYNGEERAKGNILERFSAQQFPDLHSELNLSSLELGDSALYFCASSRADGMDIQYFGAGTRLSVL.

V usage is TRBV29-1 and J usage is TRBJ2-3; no reliable D call. The CDR3 runs to 10 residues. The germline V gene encodes CDR1 SQVTM and CDR2 ANQGSEA. V was clipped by 7 bases and J by 8 bases, with 10 bases between them. The CDR3 DNA follows: TGCAGCGCGACTGTTACTACGCAGTATTTT. It specifies CSATVTTQYF.

V gene TRBV25-1 combines with J gene TRBJ1-1; TRBD1 agrees at 9 bases. Germline values: CDR1 MGHDK, CDR2 SYGVNS. V was clipped by 2 bases and J by 10 bases; unmatched bases: 8. The CDR3 is 14 residues long. DNA for the CDR3: TGTGCCAGCAGTGAAATTGGACAGGGGTTTGTAGCTTTCTTT. Translating it yields CASSEIGQGFVAFF.

The CDR3 DNA is TGTGCCAGCAACACCCGGGCTAGCGGGAGGTACGAGCAGTACTTC. Its translation is CASNTRASGRYEQYF. The genes are TRBV6-5 and TRBJ2-7; 11 positions agree with TRBD2. The CDR3 covers 15 residues. Trimming removed 7 bases from V and 4 bases from J; junction bases left unmatched: 9. Germline CDR1 MNHEY, CDR2 SVGAGI.

The chain combines TRBV27 with TRBJ1-5; D is ambiguous. V shed 4 bases and J shed 0 bases, with 10 bases lying between them. The germline CDR1 and CDR2 sequences are MNHEY and SMNVEV (reference sequence). This CDR3 spans 15 amino acids. The CDR3 DNA reads TGTGCCAGCAGTTCAGGACGGGATAGCAATCAGCCCCAGCATTTT. It translates to CASSSGRDSNQPQHF.

This rearrangement joins TRBV7-9 to TRBJ1-1; 7 nucleotides align to TRBD1. The CDR3 length is 14 residues. Trimming took 5 bases from V and 5 from J; bases not matched to a gene: 8. Germline V CDR1 and CDR2: SEHNR, FQNEAQ (reference sequence). The CDR3 loop reads CASSPTGRGTEAFF. The CDR3 DNA follows: TGTGCCAGCAGCCCGACAGGGCGGGGTACTGAAGCTTTCTTT.

There are a few counts of this clone. V is TRBV5-1 and J is TRBJ2-2; 7 positions match TRBD1. J gave up 4 bases and V 5 bases, and 5 bases lay outside the gene matches. CDR3 length: 14 amino acids. Germline loops: CDR1 SGHRS, CDR2 YFSETQ. As DNA, the CDR3 is TGCGCCAGCAGGACCGGGACAGCCACCGGGGAGCTGTTTTTT. It yields the protein CASRTGTATGELFF. Drawing the rest from reference TRBV5-1 and TRBJ2-2, the complete variable domain is KAGVTQTPRYLIKTRGQQVTLSCSPISGHRSVSWYQQTPGQGLQFLFEYFSETQRNKGNFPGRFSGRQFSNSRSEMNVSTLELGDSALYLCASRTGTATGELFFGEGSRLTVL.

The V gene is TRBV6-5, the J gene TRBJ2-7; 7 positions agree with TRBD2. After removal of 8 bases from V and 2 bases from J, the junction contained 9 bases not matched to a gene. The CDR3 loop spans 14 amino acids. Per the germline V gene, CDR1 is MNHEY and CDR2 is SVGAGI. The CDR3 spells CASSNMGGTYEQYF. The CDR3 bases are TGTGCCAGCTCCAACATGGGGGGGACCTACGAGCAGTACTTC.

This CDR3 reads CASSFRYGYTF. The DNA for the CDR3 is TGTGCCAGCAGCTTCAGATATGGCTACACCTTC. The chain uses TRBV5-6 and TRBJ1-2; D uncertain. CDR1 SGHDT and CDR2 YYEEEE come from the germline V gene. Trimming shortened V by 2 bases and J by 5 bases, and 4 bases separated the two germline ends. The CDR3 contains 11 residues.

V usage is TRBV30 and J usage is TRBJ2-1; D is ambiguous. The V and J ends lost 1 base and 0 bases respectively, with 10 bases between them. The germline CDR1 and CDR2 sequences are GTSNPN and SVGIG (reference sequence). This CDR3 is 15 amino acids long. CDR3 sequence reads: CAWSAFWSSYNEQFF. The DNA for the CDR3 is TGTGCCTGGAGTGCCTTTTGGAGCTCCTACAATGAGCAGTTCTTC.

The chain carries TRBV29-1 and TRBJ1-1; 7 bases align to TRBD1. V shed 6 bases and J 2 bases; nucleotides not matched to a gene: 3. This CDR3 contains 12 residues. Germline CDR1 SQVTM, CDR2 ANQGSEA. The CDR3 DNA sequence: TGCAGCGTAAACAGGGGAAACACTGAAGCTTTCTTT. It codes for CSVNRGNTEAFF.

V is TRBV27 and J is TRBJ2-1, with 10 bases lining up with TRBD2. This CDR3 region has 13 residues. Germline trimming cut 8 bases from V and 10 bases from J; bases unmatched to any gene: 8. Germline CDR1 MNHEY, CDR2 SMNVEV (reference sequence). CDR3 sequence reads: CASHLAGVNEQFF. CDR3 DNA sequence: TGTGCCAGCCACCTAGCGGGAGTAAACGAGCAGTTCTTC.

The V gene is TRBV7-9, the J gene TRBJ2-4; the D gene is possibly TRBD2 (7 bases). Between the trimmed V and J ends, which lost 1 base and 0 bases, there was a span of 13 bases. Germline-derived CDR1 and CDR2 are SEHNR and FQNEAQ (reference sequence). This CDR3 spans 17 amino acids. The DNA of the CDR3 is TGTGCCAGCAGCTTAGATGGGGGAGGGGGAGCCAAAAACATTCAGTACTTC. This sequence encodes CASSLDGGGGAKNIQYF.

This clone has only one observation. This chain uses TRBV4-1 with TRBJ1-2, with TRBD1 matching 10 bases. Trimming at V came to 0 bases and at J to 5 bases, leaving 0 bases not matched to a gene. CDR1 MGHRA and CDR2 YSYEKL come from the germline V gene. The CDR3 has 14 residues. The CDR3 nucleotides are TGCGCCAGCAGCCAAGAGGGACAGGGGTATGGCTACACCTTC. As protein: CASSQEGQGYGYTF.

The genes are TRBV5-4 and TRBJ1-1, with D perhaps matching TRBD1 (6 bases). Germline CDR1 reads SGHNT; CDR2 reads YYREEE (reference sequence). The CDR3 runs to 16 residues. V was clipped by 1 base and J by 1 base, with 14 bases between them. CDR3 DNA: TGTGCCAGCAGCTTGCTCTCCCCAGGGGAGAACACTGAAGCTTTCTTT. Translation: CASSLLSPGENTEAFF.

The chain is built from TRBV2 and TRBJ1-6; 10 positions match TRBD1. J was trimmed by 2 bases and V by 5 bases; bases with no gene match: 3. The CDR3 totals 16 residues. Germline V lookup: CDR1 SNHLY, CDR2 FYNNEI. As DNA, the CDR3 is TGTGCCAGCAGTCAAGGACAGGGGGCCTATAATTCACCCCTCCACTTT. This translates into CASSQGQGAYNSPLHF. Filled out from reference TRBV2 and TRBJ1-6, the complete variable domain reads EPEVTQTPSHQVTQMGQEVILRCVPISNHLYFYWYRQILGQKVEFLVSFYNNEISEKSEIFDDQFSVERPDGSNFTLKIRSTKLEDSAMYFCASSQGQGAYNSPLHFGNGTRLTVT.

By its share, this clone is medium-sized. The chain employs TRBV7-2 and TRBJ2-3; D gene uncertain. The germline V gene has CDR1 SGHTA and CDR2 FQGNSA. CDR3 size: 11 residues. V lost 5 bases and J lost 3, with 3 bases in between. CDR3 nucleotides: TGTGCCAGCAGCGTAACAGATACGCAGTATTTT. It specifies CASSVTDTQYF.

The chain couples TRBV29-1 to TRBJ2-7; tentative D call: TRBD1 (6 bases). Trimming removed 5 bases at V and 3 bases at J, with 8 bases between. This CDR3 has 11 amino acids. The germline V gene has CDR1 SQVTM and CDR2 ANQGSEA. CDR3 protein: CSVRRGYEQYF. The CDR3, as DNA: TGCAGCGTTCGCAGGGGCTACGAGCAGTACTTC.

The J gene is TRBJ1-6, the V gene TRBV4-1; TRBD1 aligns across 7 bases. V dropped 4 bases and J dropped 5; count of bases not matched to a gene: 2. The CDR3 spans 14 residues. The germline V gene encodes CDR1 MGHRA and CDR2 YSYEKL. The CDR3 sequence: CASSLQGNNSPLHF. The CDR3 DNA follows: TGCGCCAGCAGCCTACAGGGGAATAATTCACCCCTCCACTTT.

The chain employs TRBV20-1 and TRBJ1-2; D unresolved. The CDR3 has 11 residues. The germline CDR1 and CDR2 sequences are DFQATT and SNEGSKA (reference sequence). Trimming shortened V by 3 bases and J by 8 bases, and 10 bases separated the two germline ends. For the CDR3, the DNA is TGCAGTGCTAGGGTGGGGAGCGGCTACACCTTC. It is translated as CSARVGSGYTF.

The chain is built from TRBV7-9 and TRBJ2-1; 8 bases map to TRBD2. Germline V gene data show CDR1 as SEHNR and CDR2 as FQNEAQ (reference sequence). V trimming: 5 bases; J trimming: 6 bases; junction bases outside the gene matches: 6. CDR3 length equals 14 residues. The CDR3 protein is CASSRPGLANEQFF. In DNA form, the CDR3 reads TGTGCCAGCAGCCGACCAGGACTAGCCAATGAGCAGTTCTTC.

The chain has TRBV10-3 and TRBJ1-3; D possibly corresponds to TRBD1 (6 bases). CDR3 length: 16 amino acids. Germline values: CDR1 ENHRY, CDR2 SYGVKD. Trimming took off 6 bases at V and 2 bases at J, with 17 bases between the two ends. The CDR3 DNA follows: TGTGCCATCAGGGATCCACAGGGATCCGCTGGAAACACCATATATTTT. Its translation: CAIRDPQGSAGNTIYF.